Here is one T cell receptor (beta chain) with its context. Germline V CDR1 and CDR2: MDHEN, SYDVKM. The V segment lost 7 bases and the J segment 6 bases; nucleotides outside the gene matches: 11. CDR3 length: 14 residues. Libraries were prepared by immunoSEQ multiplex PCR; TCRdb keeps only in-frame clonotypes and omits some of them. The table records almost 20,000 clones, 75% to 95% of them present only once. The data were obtained in a study of monozygotic twins with cystic fibrosis. Sequencing was done on a sample of blood. The chain uses TRBV28 and TRBJ1-2; 7 positions match TRBD1. The clonotype comes from a girl aged 2 to 9 with cystic fibrosis. CDR3 protein: CASTTLDRVHGYTF. The DNA for the CDR3 is TGTGCCAGCACAACTCTTGACAGGGTGCATGGCTACACCTTC.